This T cell receptor beta chain was recovered during a study of T-cell memory formation after mild COVID-19. On this clonotype itself: The antigen is not known.

The V segment lost 10 bases and the J segment 5 bases; nucleotides outside the gene matches: 6. Germline CDR1 is MGHDK and CDR2 is SYGVNS. This CDR3 is 13 amino acids long. Via MiXCR, TCRdb re-called the 5' RACE reads, giving one row per CDR3 protein. The repertoire has about 410,000 distinct CDR3 sequences, about a quarter of them found once; the top ten carry about 12%. Study-wide findings and caveats: CD4+ contracting clones lay mainly in CM and EM, CD8+ ones in EMRA. Clones shrinking from day 15 to 85 showed even CD4/CD8 mixes; later expanders tilted CD4+.

Sequences were obtained from PBMCs or a T cell subset sorted from them (not recorded which). The chain uses TRBV25-1 and TRBJ2-3, with TRBD2 identical over 10 bases. This receptor was identified in an adult woman who had mild COVID-19 (a few samples of this study predate the infection). Cell type and time point are not known. The CDR3 reads CAIQVAGGDTQYF. Written as DNA, the CDR3 is TGTGCCATACAAGTAGCGGGGGGAGATACGCAGTATTTT.